Listed here is a single T cell receptor beta chain. V lost 2 bases and J 0 bases, leaving 8 bases between the germline ends. The length of the CDR3 is 14 residues. The germline CDR1 and CDR2 sequences are SGHRS and YFSETQ. This specimen belongs to a study of cytomegalovirus exposure and HLA in healthy donors. Vbeta (60) and Jbeta (13) primers were used in the PCR. TCRdb's table, derived via immunoSEQ multiplex PCR, lists solely in-frame clones and lacks some. The table has around 200,000 clones, roughly 80% seen once. Specimen: PBMCs. The receptor was derived from a girl aged 2 to 10 in good health and CMV-seronegative. The chain joins TRBV5-1 to TRBJ2-5, with D unresolved. The CDR3 loop is CASSFSQYQETQYF. The CDR3 DNA reads as TGCGCCAGCAGCTTTTCCCAGTACCAAGAGACCCAGTACTTC.